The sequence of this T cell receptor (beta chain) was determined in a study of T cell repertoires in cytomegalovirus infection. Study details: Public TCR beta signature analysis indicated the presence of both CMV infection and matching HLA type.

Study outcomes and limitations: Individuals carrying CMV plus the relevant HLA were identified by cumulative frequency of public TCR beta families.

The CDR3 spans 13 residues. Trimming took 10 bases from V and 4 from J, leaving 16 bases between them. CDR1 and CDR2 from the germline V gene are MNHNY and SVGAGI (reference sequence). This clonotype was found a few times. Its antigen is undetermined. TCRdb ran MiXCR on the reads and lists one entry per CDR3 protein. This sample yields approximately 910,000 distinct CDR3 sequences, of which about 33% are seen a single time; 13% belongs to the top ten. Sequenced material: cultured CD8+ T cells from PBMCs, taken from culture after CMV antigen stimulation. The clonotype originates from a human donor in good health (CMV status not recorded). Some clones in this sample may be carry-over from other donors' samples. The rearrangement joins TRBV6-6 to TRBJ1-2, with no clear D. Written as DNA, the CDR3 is TGTGCCACCTTCGCCGACACGCTCTATGGCTACACCTTC. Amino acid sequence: CATFADTLYGYTF.